These T cell receptor beta chains were read from a single sample in a study of beta chain features in type 1 diabetes. The assay was immunoSEQ multiplex PCR, and TCRdb's table has in-frame clones only and misses some. The sample includes hundreds of thousands of clones, around 15% seen only once; the top ten take 0.035% to 0.045%. The sequenced sample consisted of naive CD4+ T cells from blood. Receptors were obtained from a man younger than 35 with type 1 diabetes. Both conserved end residues are part of each CDR3. Fields, in order: CDR3 DNA, CDR3 protein, J gene, clone size, D gene, V gene. The D gene is left open where the match is weak. Rows may omit the clone size; those that give it use once, few, many or a size class.

TGCGCCAGCAGCCCCGTGGAGGGGAAACTCTACGAGCAGTACTTC,CASSPVEGKLYEQYF,TRBJ2-7,NA,NA,TRBV4-1
TGTGCCTGGAAAGGGGGGTACATAAACACTGAAGCTTTCTTT,CAWKGGYINTEAFF,TRBJ1-1,few,NA,TRBV30
TGTGCCAGCAGCCTATACGCCACGACAGGACGAGCCAAAAACATTCAGTACTTC,CASSLYATTGRAKNIQYF,TRBJ2-4,few,NA,TRBV7-8
TGCGCCAGCACCGCGACCTCAGCTAACTATGGCTACACCTTC,CASTATSANYGYTF,TRBJ1-2,few,NA,TRBV5-1
TGCAGTACGCACAGGGGGCTAGGCTACACCTTC,CSTHRGLGYTF,TRBJ1-2,NA,TRBD1,TRBV20-1
TGTGCCAGCAGCACTCCCGACAGGGTAATTGAAGCTTTCTTT,CASSTPDRVIEAFF,TRBJ1-1,NA,TRBD1,TRBV11-2
TGCGCCACACGGGGACAAGTCCAAGAGACCCAGTACTTC,CATRGQVQETQYF,TRBJ2-5,NA,NA,TRBV5-1
TGTGCCAGCAATTCGAACACCGGGGAGCTGTTTTTT,CASNSNTGELFF,TRBJ2-2,few,NA,TRBV28
TGTGCCAGTAGTAACCTACAGGGGACGGCCAAAAACATTCAGTACTTC,CASSNLQGTAKNIQYF,TRBJ2-4,NA,TRBD1,TRBV19
TGTGCCAGCAGTCACTTCCGGGGAGGCTTGAACACTGAAGCTTTCTTT,CASSHFRGGLNTEAFF,TRBJ1-1,NA,NA,TRBV27
TGTGCCAGCTCATCCCTAGCCGTGGGCGAGCAGTACTTC,CASSSLAVGEQYF,TRBJ2-7,NA,NA,TRBV18
TGTGCCAGCAGCTTAGCGCCGGACCGGAAGGACTCCTACGAGCAGTACTTC,CASSLAPDRKDSYEQYF,TRBJ2-7,few,NA,TRBV7-6
TGTGCCAGCTCACCGGGAAACCAGGGGGCTTTTGAGCAGTTCTTC,CASSPGNQGAFEQFF,TRBJ2-1,NA,TRBD1,TRBV18
TGTGCCAGCAGTTTACCTCAGGGAAACATTCAGTACTTC,CASSLPQGNIQYF,TRBJ2-4,NA,NA,TRBV28
TGTGCCAGCAGCTCGGGACTAGCGGACAATGAGCAGTTCTTC,CASSSGLADNEQFF,TRBJ2-1,few,TRBD2,TRBV5-4
TGTGCCACCAGCAGAGATGTACGGAACCTGTGGGAGACCCAGTACTTC,CATSRDVRNLWETQYF,TRBJ2-5,NA,NA,TRBV15